These 22 T cell receptor beta chains were all obtained from the same sample, sequenced in a study of T cells in localized non-small cell lung cancer. Using immunoSEQ multiplex PCR, the repertoire was profiled, and TCRdb retains in-frame clones only, with some absent. The table records about 54,000 clones, around four fifths of them present only once. The sample was peripheral blood, taken before any cancer treatment. All receptors derive from a female donor older than 55 with stage II squamous cell lung carcinoma.

The rearrangement joins TRBV7-2 to TRBJ1-5; D uncertain. The CDR3 is 14 residues long. In germline, CDR1 is SGHTA, CDR2 FQGNSA. Between the trimmed V and J ends, which lost 1 base and 3 bases, there was a span of 7 bases. This CDR3 is CASSLVQFNQPQHF. The CDR3 DNA follows: TGTGCCAGCAGCTTAGTACAGTTCAATCAGCCCCAGCATTTT.

This clone has just one count. The chain combines TRBV10-2 with TRBJ1-6; the D is unclear. The CDR3 contains 14 residues. Germline CDR1 and CDR2: WSHSY and SAAADI. Trimming stripped 4 bases from V and 7 bases from J, with 11 bases between. The CDR3 DNA is TGCGCCAGCAGTGGGTCTTTTTGGAATTCACCCCTCCACTTT. Its translation is CASSGSFWNSPLHF.

The chain links TRBV7-2 to TRBJ1-3, with 9 bases matching TRBD1. V lost 0 bases, J lost 2 bases, and 5 bases stayed unmatched. Per the germline V gene, CDR1 is SGHTA and CDR2 is FQGNSA. The CDR3 consists of 17 residues. The chain's CDR3 is CASSLAPTGGAGNTIYF. In DNA form, the CDR3 reads TGTGCCAGCAGCTTAGCCCCTACAGGGGGCGCTGGAAACACCATATATTTT.

The V and J genes are TRBV14 and TRBJ2-7; 12 bases agree with TRBD2. Germline V gives CDR1 SGHDN, CDR2 FVKESK. The junction had 2 bases not matched to a gene; V was cut back by 8 bases and J by 3 bases. CDR3 length equals 13 residues. CDR3 in DNA: TGTGCCAGCCAGACTAGCGGGGGCTACGAGCAGTACTTC. This codes for CASQTSGGYEQYF.

On this clone: This same CDR3 is encoded by further DNA sequences in the sample. This sequence joins TRBV7-9 and TRBJ1-1; D is uncertain. The V end lost 1 base, the J end lost 1 base, and 4 bases lay between the germline ends. Germline V gene sequence: CDR1 SEHNR, CDR2 FQNEAQ (reference sequence). There are 13 residues in the CDR3. DNA for the CDR3: TGTGCCAGCAGCTTAGAGGCGAACACTGAAGCTTTCTTT. Amino acids: CASSLEANTEAFF.

V gene TRBV7-2 combines with J gene TRBJ2-1, with D maybe TRBD2 (7 bases). V lost 3 bases and J lost 7, with 16 bases in between. Germline V gene sequence: CDR1 SGHTA, CDR2 FQGNSA. The CDR3 has 15 amino acids. The CDR3 sequence is CASSLGRGRENEQFF. The CDR3 coding sequence is TGTGCCAGCAGCTTGGGGCGGGGGCGAGAGAATGAGCAGTTCTTC. The whole variable domain, filled in from reference TRBV7-2 and TRBJ2-1, reads GAGVSQSPSNKVTEKGKDVELRCDPISGHTALYWYRQSLGQGLEFLIYFQGNSAPDKSGLPSDRFSAERTGGSVSTLTIQRTQQEDSAVYLCASSLGRGRENEQFFGPGTRLTVL.

This clone appeared a few times. The gene calls are TRBV7-2 and TRBJ2-7, with 11 bases identical to TRBD2. The CDR3 has 17 residues. The V gene end was trimmed by 1 base and the J gene end by 1 base; junction bases not matched to a gene: 6. From germline, CDR1 is SGHTA and CDR2 FQGNSA. The CDR3 DNA reads TGTGCCAGCAGCTTAGGACTAGCGGGGCAGCCGTCCTACGAGCAGTACTTC. Translated, it gives CASSLGLAGQPSYEQYF.

This clone was recorded only once. The CDR3 loop reads CASSYSGRVGNSPLHF. The CDR3 DNA is TGTGCCAGCAGTTACTCCGGCAGGGTTGGTAATTCACCCCTCCACTTT. The rearrangement uses TRBV6-5 and TRBJ1-6; D might be TRBD1 (5 bases). Germline-derived CDR1 and CDR2 are MNHEY and SVGAGI. The CDR3 extends over 16 amino acids. V lost 0 bases to trimming and J lost 6 bases, with 12 bases between them.

The chain recombines TRBV28 with TRBJ2-7; D possibly corresponds to TRBD2 (7 bases). Trimming left V 7 bases short and J 9 bases short, with 22 bases between. The CDR3 consists of 14 residues. CDR1 MDHEN and CDR2 SYDVKM come from the germline V gene. The chain's CDR3 is CASTSGGPSPGQYF. The CDR3 region has the DNA TGTGCCAGCACCTCGGGGGGCCCCTCCCCGGGGCAGTACTTC.

A single count supports this clone. The chain links TRBV5-6 to TRBJ1-4; weak D call: TRBD1 (5 bases). Germline CDR1 and CDR2: SGHDT and YYEEEE. The V gene lost 0 bases and the J gene lost 8 bases, with 14 bases spanning the gap. This CDR3 has 15 amino acids. CDR3 loop: CASSLAEGAGEKLFF. The CDR3 coding sequence is TGTGCCAGCAGCTTGGCCGAAGGGGCTGGGGAAAAACTGTTTTTT.

The chain combines TRBV11-2 with TRBJ2-7; D call uncertain. The CDR3 is 12 amino acids. Germline CDR1 is SGHAT and CDR2 is FQNNGV. The V end lost 2 bases, the J end lost 7 bases, and 9 bases lay between the germline ends. CDR3 bases: TGTGCCAGCAGCTTAAGGTTGAGGGAGCAGTACTTC. Translated, it gives CASSLRLREQYF.

A few counts support this clone. The chain joins TRBV27 to TRBJ2-7, with 7 bases that match TRBD1. In germline, CDR1 is MNHEY, CDR2 SMNVEV (reference sequence). This CDR3 spans 13 amino acids. J was trimmed by 6 bases and V by 6 bases; bases with no gene match: 8. The CDR3 DNA sequence: TGTGCCAGCAGGCTAGGGGGCACAGGCGAGCAGTACTTC. Its translation: CASRLGGTGEQYF.

In nucleotides, the CDR3 is TGTGCCTGGAGTTCAGGGGCGCCGGTTACAGATACGCAGTATTTT. It codes for CAWSSGAPVTDTQYF. This chain uses TRBV30 with TRBJ2-3, with D possibly being TRBD1 (6 bases). Germline CDR1 GTSNPN, CDR2 SVGIG (reference sequence). The V end lost 2 bases, the J end lost 3 bases, and 15 bases lay between the germline ends. There are 15 residues in the CDR3.

The genes are TRBV2 and TRBJ2-1; D possibly corresponds to TRBD1 (6 bases). Germline V gene data show CDR1 as SNHLY and CDR2 as FYNNEI. This CDR3 region has 15 residues. Trimming stripped 6 bases from V and 8 bases from J, with 20 bases between. The CDR3 is CASRASTGPWHEQFF. In DNA, the CDR3 is TGTGCCAGCAGAGCCTCGACAGGTCCATGGCATGAGCAGTTCTTC.

This clone has only a few counts. The chain recombines TRBV6-1 with TRBJ1-2, with D possibly matching TRBD1 (5 bases). V was clipped by 2 bases and J by 5 bases, with 21 bases between them. This CDR3 contains 17 residues. Per the germline V gene, CDR1 is MNHNS and CDR2 is SASEGT. The DNA of the CDR3 is TGTGCCAGCAGTGAAAGGTTGGGGACGACCCTTCGATATGGCTACACCTTC. The encoded protein is CASSERLGTTLRYGYTF.

The V and J genes are TRBV6-6 and TRBJ2-7, with D perhaps TRBD1 (6 bases). CDR3 length equals 12 residues. V gave up 6 bases and J gave up 4 bases, with 10 bases separating them. Per germline, CDR1 MNHNY and CDR2 SVGAGI (reference sequence). Written as DNA, the CDR3 is TGTGCCAGCAGCCGCGGACAGTACGAGCAGTACTTC. Its translation is CASSRGQYEQYF.

The rearrangement links TRBV18 to TRBJ2-6; the D call may be TRBD1 or TRBD2 (5 bases each). The CDR3 runs to 17 residues. Germline V gene data show CDR1 as KGHSH and CDR2 as LQKENI. V lost 0 bases, J lost 0 bases, and 9 bases lay in between. In DNA, the CDR3 is TGTGCCAGCTCACCACCGGGGACCCTCTCTGGGGCCAACGTCCTGACTTTC. This gives the protein CASSPPGTLSGANVLTF.

The CDR3 loop is CASSPRPSYGYTF. The CDR3 nucleotides are TGTGCCAGCAGCCCCAGACCGTCCTATGGCTACACCTTC. The chain joins TRBV11-3 to TRBJ1-2; D call uncertain. The germline V gene has CDR1 SGHNT and CDR2 YENEEA. Trimming took 5 bases from V and 4 from J, leaving 11 bases between them. The CDR3 consists of 13 residues.

The rearrangement joins TRBV5-1 to TRBJ1-2, with D uncertain. The germline V gene encodes CDR1 SGHRS and CDR2 YFSETQ. Trimming left V 1 base short and J 0 bases short, with 1 base between. The CDR3 totals 12 residues. DNA for the CDR3: TGCGCCAGCAGCTTGCCTAACTATGGCTACACCTTC. Protein: CASSLPNYGYTF.

The rearrangement uses TRBV6-6 and TRBJ2-5; D remains unclear. V gave up 2 bases and J gave up 4 bases, with 8 bases separating them. This CDR3 spans 13 amino acids. Germline loops: CDR1 MNHNY, CDR2 SVGAGI (reference sequence). The CDR3 protein is CASSYRDRETQYF. For the CDR3, the DNA is TGTGCCAGCAGTTACAGGGATCGAGAGACCCAGTACTTC.

In nucleotides, the CDR3 is TGCAGCGTTTTGATAGGAAACACCATATATTTT. Translation gives CSVLIGNTIYF. The chain uses TRBV29-1 and TRBJ1-3; D gene unclear. V was cut by 5 bases and J by 4 bases, with 6 bases left in between. CDR3 length: 11 amino acids. Germline lookup yields CDR1 SQVTM and CDR2 ANQGSEA. The variable domain in full, completed from reference TRBV29-1 and TRBJ1-3, reads SAVISQKPSRDICQRGTSLTIQCQVDSQVTMMFWYRQQPGQSLTLIATANQGSEATYESGFVIDKFPISRPNLTFSTLTVSNMSPEDSSIYLCSVLIGNTIYFGEGSWLTVV.

The V call is TRBV5-8, the J call TRBJ2-3, with 12 bases matching TRBD2. The V gene's germline CDR1 is SGHTS and CDR2 YDEGEE. The junction had 12 bases not matched to a gene; V was cut back by 4 bases and J by 3 bases. The length of the CDR3 is 18 residues. The DNA of the CDR3 is TGTGCCAGCAGCCAACGGCTAGCGGGGGGGACTAAGACAGATACGCAGTATTTT. It yields the protein CASSQRLAGGTKTDTQYF.